This TCR beta chain was documented in a study of radiotherapy plus CTLA-4 blockade in lung cancer. Study details: Disease control was seen in 31% of patients, objective responses in more than 15%. Study-level points and caveats: In blood, after radiotherapy plus ipilimumab, tumor-derived TCR clones expanded.

The CDR3 runs to 14 residues. V was cut by 1 base and J by 5 bases, with 9 bases left in between. The germline V gene encodes CDR1 LNHDA and CDR2 SQIVND (reference sequence). Assay used: immunoSEQ multiplex PCR; TCRdb lists only in-frame clones, some missing. The profile shows 90,000 to 100,000 clones, 65% to 75% of them singletons. On this clone itself: The target antigen is unknown.

V and J are TRBV19 and TRBJ2-1; D perhaps matches TRBD2 (5 bases). The specimen comprised peripheral blood, sampled from a patient treated with radiotherapy plus ipilimumab. This clonotype originated in a human donor with non-small cell lung cancer who had a partial response to radiotherapy plus ipilimumab. Some clones in this sample may be carry-over from other donors' samples. The CDR3 region has the DNA TGTGCCAGTAGTATAGGGCCCGGGGACAATGAGCAGTTCTTC. As protein: CASSIGPGDNEQFF.